This T cell receptor beta chain stems from a study of cytomegalovirus exposure and HLA in healthy donors. The overall study: Some 85 million unique TCRs, all from HLA-typed donors, were included in an early release of the data. Of around 400 genotyped donors, roughly 80% grouped in the Caucasian-associated ancestry cluster.

On this clone itself: What it binds is unknown.

Germline CDR1 reads LGHNT; CDR2 reads FRNRAP. The CDR3 totals 16 residues. With 1 base clipped from V and 4 bases from J, the junction kept 6 bases outside the gene matches. Study observations and caveats: The study reported that TCR beta sequences accurately predicted HLA-A and HLA-B alleles in most subjects. The study had only CMV serostatus as immune exposure information.

13 Jbeta primers and 60 Vbeta primers were used for the PCR. Generated by immunoSEQ multiplex PCR, the TCRdb table keeps only in-frame clones and is missing some. In total, the table holds about 150,000 clones. This chain links TRBV12-5 with TRBJ2-2; 7 bases are a match to TRBD1. The receptor comes from a woman in her 50s in good health and CMV-seronegative. Material: PBMCs. The CDR3 nucleotides are TGTGCTAGTGGTTTGGGGACAGGTATGATCACCGGGGAGCTGTTTTTT. Residues: CASGLGTGMITGELFF.